This TCR beta chain is drawn from a study of CD8 T cells in ankylosing spondylitis. Broader study findings: Apparently characteristic of ankylosing spondylitis blood was a TCR beta motif (eight highly homologous variants).

This clonotype was detected ten times or more. The antigen is not known. The CDR3 has 16 residues. V was pared by 5 bases and J by 3 bases, with 17 bases between. Germline V gene sequence: CDR1 MDHEN, CDR2 SYDVKM. TCR beta libraries were made by quantitative 5'-RACE with molecular barcodes. One entry per CDR3 protein, called by TCRdb with MiXCR from the 5' RACE reads. The sample lists just under 95,000 distinct CDR3 sequences, 8.8% occurring once. This TCR came from a male donor with ankylosing spondylitis or in good health (not recorded which). The rearrangement joins TRBV28 to TRBJ1-5, with D perhaps TRBD1 (6 bases). The specimen was blood, either unsorted or a sorted T cell fraction (not recorded which). CDR3: CASSLALDRPNQPQHF. The CDR3 DNA is TGTGCCAGCAGTCTCGCCCTGGACAGACCCAATCAGCCCCAGCATTTT.